This T cell receptor beta chain was identified in a study of shared clonotypes between healthy human individuals. Trimming left V 2 bases short and J 5 bases short, with 16 bases between. This CDR3 region has 16 residues. CDR1 and CDR2 (germline): SGHTA, FQGTGA. Note on this clone: The antigen is not known.

Study observations and caveats: It was the non-shared clonotypes that had lower generation probabilities than clonotypes shared by all four donors.

At the deep level, the assay was run. Profiling relied on immunoSEQ multiplex PCR, and the TCRdb table lists in-frame clones only, not all of them. The data show 2 million to 3 million clones, more than 85% seen once. Donors were healthy HIV-negative adults without recently reported acute infections or vaccinations. The chain couples TRBV7-3 to TRBJ2-1; D gene ambiguous. Sequenced: naive CD4+ T cells from PBMCs. The subset is: CD45RA+ positively selected. The clonotype comes from a man aged 18 to 29 in good health. Some clones in this sample may be carry-over from other donors' samples. The CDR3 nucleotides are TGTGCCAGCAGCTTATTAGCATTGGCTGCCCACAATGAGCAGTTCTTC. This codes for CASSLLALAAHNEQFF.